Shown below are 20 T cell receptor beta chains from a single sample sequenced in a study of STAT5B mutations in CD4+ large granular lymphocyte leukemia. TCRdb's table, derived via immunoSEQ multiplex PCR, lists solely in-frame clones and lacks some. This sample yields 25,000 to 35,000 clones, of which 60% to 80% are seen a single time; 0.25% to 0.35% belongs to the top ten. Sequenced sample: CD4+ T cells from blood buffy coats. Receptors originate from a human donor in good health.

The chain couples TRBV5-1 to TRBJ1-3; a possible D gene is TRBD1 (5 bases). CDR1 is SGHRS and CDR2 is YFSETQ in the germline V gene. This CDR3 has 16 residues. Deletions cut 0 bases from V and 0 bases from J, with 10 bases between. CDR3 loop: CASSLVQGSSGNTIYF. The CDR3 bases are TGCGCCAGCAGCTTGGTTCAGGGAAGCTCTGGAAACACCATATATTTT.

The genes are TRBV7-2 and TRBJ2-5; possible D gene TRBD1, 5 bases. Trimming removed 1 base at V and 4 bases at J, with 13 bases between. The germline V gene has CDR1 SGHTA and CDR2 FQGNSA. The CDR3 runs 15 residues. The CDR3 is CASSLGGQWGETQYF. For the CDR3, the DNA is TGTGCCAGCAGCTTAGGGGGCCAATGGGGAGAGACCCAGTACTTC.

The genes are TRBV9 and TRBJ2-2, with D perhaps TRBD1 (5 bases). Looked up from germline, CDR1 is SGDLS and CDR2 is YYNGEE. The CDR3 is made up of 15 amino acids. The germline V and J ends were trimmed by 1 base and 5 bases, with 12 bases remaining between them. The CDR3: CASSVLGPQTGELFF. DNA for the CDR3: TGTGCCAGCAGCGTACTGGGGCCCCAAACCGGGGAGCTGTTTTTT. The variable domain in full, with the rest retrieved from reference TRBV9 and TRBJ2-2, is DSGVTQTPKHLITATGQRVTLRCSPRSGDLSVYWYQQSLDQGLQFLIQYYNGEERAKGNILERFSAQQFPDLHSELNLSSLELGDSALYFCASSVLGPQTGELFFGEGSRLTVL.

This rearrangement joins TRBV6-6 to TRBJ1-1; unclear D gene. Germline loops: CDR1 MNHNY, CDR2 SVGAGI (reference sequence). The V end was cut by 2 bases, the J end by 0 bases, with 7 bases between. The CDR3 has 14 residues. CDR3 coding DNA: TGTGCCAGCAGTTACCTCAGGCTGAACACTGAAGCTTTCTTT. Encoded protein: CASSYLRLNTEAFF.

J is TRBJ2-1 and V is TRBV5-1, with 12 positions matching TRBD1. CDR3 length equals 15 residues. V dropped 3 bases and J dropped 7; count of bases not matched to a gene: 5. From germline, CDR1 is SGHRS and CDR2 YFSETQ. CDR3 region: CASSWGQGAGNEQFF. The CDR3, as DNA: TGCGCCAGCAGCTGGGGACAGGGGGCTGGGAATGAGCAGTTCTTC.

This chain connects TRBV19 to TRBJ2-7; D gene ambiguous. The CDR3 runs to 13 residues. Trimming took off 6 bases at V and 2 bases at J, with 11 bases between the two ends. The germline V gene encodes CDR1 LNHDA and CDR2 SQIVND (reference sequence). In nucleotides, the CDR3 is TGTGCCAGTAGCCGTCAAGACGCCTACGAGCAGTACTTC. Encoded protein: CASSRQDAYEQYF.

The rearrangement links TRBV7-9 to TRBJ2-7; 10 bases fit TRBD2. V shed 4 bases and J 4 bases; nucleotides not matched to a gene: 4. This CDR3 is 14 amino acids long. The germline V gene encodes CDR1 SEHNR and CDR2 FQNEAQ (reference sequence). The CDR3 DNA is TGTGCCAGCAGCTCTCTAGCGGGAGCTTACGAGCAGTACTTC. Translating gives CASSSLAGAYEQYF. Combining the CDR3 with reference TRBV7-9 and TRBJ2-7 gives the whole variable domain DTGVSQNPRHKITKRGQNVTFRCDPISEHNRLYWYRQTLGQGPEFLTYFQNEAQLEKSRLLSDRFSAERPKGSFSTLEIQRTEQGDSAMYLCASSSLAGAYEQYFGPGTRLTVT.

The CDR3 DNA is TGTGCCACCGGCCCCCTAGCGGGTCCCTCGAGCTCCTACGAGCAGTACTTC. Translation: CATGPLAGPSSSYEQYF. The chain is built from TRBV15 and TRBJ2-7, with 8 bases lining up with TRBD2. The trim removed 8 bases at V and 0 bases at J, leaving 15 bases unmatched. The CDR3 runs to 17 residues. In germline, CDR1 is LNHNV, CDR2 YYDKDF (reference sequence).

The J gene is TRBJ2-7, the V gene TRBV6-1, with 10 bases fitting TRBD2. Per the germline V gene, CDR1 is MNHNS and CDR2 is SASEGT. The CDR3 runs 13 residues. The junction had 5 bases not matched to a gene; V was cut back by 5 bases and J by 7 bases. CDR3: CASSLAGAFEQYF. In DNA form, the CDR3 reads TGTGCCAGCAGTCTAGCGGGAGCTTTTGAGCAGTACTTC.

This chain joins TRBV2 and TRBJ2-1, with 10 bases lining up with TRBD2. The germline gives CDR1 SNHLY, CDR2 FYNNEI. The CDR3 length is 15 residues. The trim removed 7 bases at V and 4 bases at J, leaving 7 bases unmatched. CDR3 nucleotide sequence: TGTGCCAGCATGGCCCTAGCGGGGGATTACAATGAGCAGTTCTTC. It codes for CASMALAGDYNEQFF.

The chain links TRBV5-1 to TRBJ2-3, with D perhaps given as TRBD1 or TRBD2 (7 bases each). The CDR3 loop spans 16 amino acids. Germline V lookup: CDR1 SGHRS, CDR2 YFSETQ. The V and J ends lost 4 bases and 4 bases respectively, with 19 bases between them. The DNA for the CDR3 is TGCGCCAGCAGCACGGTGGGGGAGGGGGCATCAGATACGCAGTATTTT. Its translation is CASSTVGEGASDTQYF.

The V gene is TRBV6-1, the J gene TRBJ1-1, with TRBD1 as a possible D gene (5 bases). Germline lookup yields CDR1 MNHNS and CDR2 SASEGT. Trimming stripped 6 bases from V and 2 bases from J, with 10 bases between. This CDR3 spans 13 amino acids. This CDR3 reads CASSLTGNTEAFF. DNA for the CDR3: TGTGCCAGCAGCCTTACAGGAAACACTGAAGCTTTCTTT.

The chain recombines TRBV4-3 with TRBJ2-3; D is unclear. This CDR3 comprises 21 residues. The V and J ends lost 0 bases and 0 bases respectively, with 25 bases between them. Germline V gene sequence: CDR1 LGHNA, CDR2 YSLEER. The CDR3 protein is CASSQDNPDPIERYSTDTQYF. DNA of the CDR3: TGCGCCAGCAGCCAAGATAACCCCGACCCCATCGAGAGATACAGCACAGATACGCAGTATTTT.

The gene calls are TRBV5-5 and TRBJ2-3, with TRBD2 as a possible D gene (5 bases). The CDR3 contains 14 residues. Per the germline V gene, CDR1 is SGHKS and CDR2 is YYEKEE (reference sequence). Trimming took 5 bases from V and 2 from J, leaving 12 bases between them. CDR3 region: CASRWSGYTDTQYF. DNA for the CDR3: TGTGCCAGCAGGTGGAGCGGTTACACAGATACGCAGTATTTT.

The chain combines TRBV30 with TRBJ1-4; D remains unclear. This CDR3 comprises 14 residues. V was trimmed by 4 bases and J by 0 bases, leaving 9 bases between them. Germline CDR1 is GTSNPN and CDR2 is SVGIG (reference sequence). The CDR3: CAWTGGATNEKLFF. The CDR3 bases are TGTGCCTGGACGGGCGGGGCAACTAATGAAAAACTGTTTTTT.

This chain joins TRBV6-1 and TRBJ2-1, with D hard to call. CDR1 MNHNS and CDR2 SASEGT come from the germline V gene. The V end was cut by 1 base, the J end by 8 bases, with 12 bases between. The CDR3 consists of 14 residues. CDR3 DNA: TGTGCCAGCAGTGAAGGGGGATGGGTACATGAGCAGTTCTTC. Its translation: CASSEGGWVHEQFF.

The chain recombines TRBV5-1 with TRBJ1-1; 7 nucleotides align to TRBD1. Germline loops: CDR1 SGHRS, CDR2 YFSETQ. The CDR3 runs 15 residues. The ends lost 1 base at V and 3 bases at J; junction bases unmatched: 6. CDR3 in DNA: TGCGCCAGCAGCTTGAGGCAGGGGGGATACACTGAAGCTTTCTTT. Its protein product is CASSLRQGGYTEAFF. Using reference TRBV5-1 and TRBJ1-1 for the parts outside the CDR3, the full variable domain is KAGVTQTPRYLIKTRGQQVTLSCSPISGHRSVSWYQQTPGQGLQFLFEYFSETQRNKGNFPGRFSGRQFSNSRSEMNVSTLELGDSALYLCASSLRQGGYTEAFFGQGTRLTVV.

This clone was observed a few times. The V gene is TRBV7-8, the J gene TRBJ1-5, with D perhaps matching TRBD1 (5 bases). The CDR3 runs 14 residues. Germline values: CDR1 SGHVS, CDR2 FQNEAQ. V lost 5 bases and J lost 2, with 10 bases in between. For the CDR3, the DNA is TGTGCCAGCAGCGCCGGCAGGGGCAATCAGCCCCAGCATTTT. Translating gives CASSAGRGNQPQHF.

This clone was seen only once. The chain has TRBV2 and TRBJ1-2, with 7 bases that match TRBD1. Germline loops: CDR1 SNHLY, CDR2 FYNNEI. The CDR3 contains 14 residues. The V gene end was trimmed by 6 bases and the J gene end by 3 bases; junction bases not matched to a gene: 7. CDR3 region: CASSLDRVDYGYTF. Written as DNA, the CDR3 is TGTGCCAGCAGCCTTGACAGGGTTGACTATGGCTACACCTTC.

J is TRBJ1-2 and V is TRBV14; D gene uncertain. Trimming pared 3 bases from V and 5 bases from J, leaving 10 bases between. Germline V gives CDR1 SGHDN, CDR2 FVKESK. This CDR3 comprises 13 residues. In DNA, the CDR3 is TGTGCCAGCAGCCATGGTCGGAGATATGGCTACACCTTC. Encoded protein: CASSHGRRYGYTF.